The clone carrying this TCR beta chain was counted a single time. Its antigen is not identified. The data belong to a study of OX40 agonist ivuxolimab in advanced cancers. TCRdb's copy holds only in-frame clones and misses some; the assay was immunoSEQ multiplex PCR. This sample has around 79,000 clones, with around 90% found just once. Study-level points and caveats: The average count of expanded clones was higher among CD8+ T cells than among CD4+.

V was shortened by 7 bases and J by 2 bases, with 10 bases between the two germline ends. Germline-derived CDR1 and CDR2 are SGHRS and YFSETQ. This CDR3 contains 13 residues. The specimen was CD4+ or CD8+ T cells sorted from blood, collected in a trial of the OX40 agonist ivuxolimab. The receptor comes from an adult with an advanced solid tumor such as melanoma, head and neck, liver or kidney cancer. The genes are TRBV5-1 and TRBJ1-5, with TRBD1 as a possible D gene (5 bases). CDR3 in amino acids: CASRRGGNQPQHF. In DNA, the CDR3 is TGCGCCAGCCGCCGGGGCGGCAATCAGCCCCAGCATTTT. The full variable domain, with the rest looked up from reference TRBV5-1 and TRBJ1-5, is KAGVTQTPRYLIKTRGQQVTLSCSPISGHRSVSWYQQTPGQGLQFLFEYFSETQRNKGNFPGRFSGRQFSNSRSEMNVSTLELGDSALYLCASRRGGNQPQHFGDGTRLSIL.